This T cell receptor beta chain derives from a study of cytomegalovirus exposure and HLA in healthy donors. Study results and caveats: Highly shared variants forming one cluster were likely a sequencing artifact. One variant, a missense change in DCLRE1C, was linked in a later analysis to TCR beta V- and J-gene trimming.

As concerns this clone: Antigen: not known.

PCR primers comprised 60 Vbeta and 13 Jbeta primers. TCRdb's copy holds only in-frame clones and misses some; the assay was immunoSEQ multiplex PCR. This specimen shows under 90,000 clones; the ten leading clones hold just over 15%. CDR1 and CDR2 from the germline V gene are KGHSH and LQKENI. V lost 3 bases, J lost 1 base, and 9 bases lay in between. This CDR3 has 14 residues. Healthy bone marrow donors made up the donors. The V call is TRBV18, the J call TRBJ1-1, with D uncertain. This TCR was recovered from a man in his fifties or sixties in good health and CMV-seropositive. Material for sequencing was PBMCs. CDR3 DNA: TGTGCCAGCTCACCTACGGAGAAGAACACTGAAGCTTTCTTT. Its translation: CASSPTEKNTEAFF.